The 15 T cell receptor beta chains below all came from one sample that was sequenced in a study of blood T cell repertoires in COVID-19. Using immunoSEQ multiplex PCR, the repertoire was profiled, and TCRdb retains in-frame clones only, with some absent. The top ten clones hold 4% to 4.5% of a sample with 250,000 or so clones, 80% to 90% of them seen once. Source material: peripheral blood. All receptors come from a middle-aged man with acute or convalescent COVID-19.

This clone was picked up one time. The rearrangement links TRBV18 to TRBJ2-2, with TRBD1 identical over 7 bases. This CDR3 spans 14 amino acids. The V gene end was trimmed by 3 bases and the J gene end by 6 bases; junction bases not matched to a gene: 4. Looked up from germline, CDR1 is KGHSH and CDR2 is LQKENI. CDR3 protein: CASSPTGWSGELFF. The DNA for the CDR3 is TGTGCCAGCTCACCGACAGGGTGGTCCGGGGAGCTGTTTTTT.

This clone was observed once. The chain has TRBV5-6 and TRBJ2-1; 15 nucleotides agree with TRBD2. The CDR3 totals 15 residues. V was pared by 3 bases and J by 9 bases, with 4 bases of the junction left unmatched. Germline-derived CDR1 and CDR2 are SGHDT and YYEEEE. CDR3 DNA: TGTGCCAGCAGCTCGCCGGGACTAGCGGGGGGTGAGCAGTTCTTC. Translating gives CASSSPGLAGGEQFF.

This chain joins TRBV5-5 and TRBJ1-6; D is ambiguous. Trimming cost V 4 bases and J 7 bases, with 18 bases left between them. Germline assignment: CDR1 SGHKS and CDR2 YYEKEE (reference sequence). The CDR3 is made up of 16 amino acids. The DNA for the CDR3 is TGTGCCAGCAGCCCCCACCCGTCGGGTGGGAATTCACCCCTCCACTTT. Translated, it gives CASSPHPSGGNSPLHF.

The rearrangement links TRBV5-1 to TRBJ2-2, with 10 nucleotides matching TRBD2. V gave up 1 base and J gave up 3 bases; unmatched junction bases: 0. The length of the CDR3 is 15 residues. The germline V gene encodes CDR1 SGHRS and CDR2 YFSETQ. The CDR3 nucleotides are TGCGCCAGCAGCTTGCTAGCGGGGGACACCGGGGAGCTGTTTTTT. Translating it yields CASSLLAGDTGELFF.

Turning to this clone: The junction does not match germline at one end; this may be a read error. V gene TRBV10-3 combines with J gene TRBJ2-7; D is ambiguous. CDR3 length equals 13 residues. Looked up from germline, CDR1 is ENHRY and CDR2 is SYGVKD. Here the CDR3 DNA reads TGCGCCGTGAAGTTACCTCCTACCGACGAGCAGTACTTC. Its translation is CAVKLPPTDEQYF.

V and J are TRBV7-3 and TRBJ2-1; possible D gene TRBD2, 5 bases. The germline V gene encodes CDR1 SGHTA and CDR2 FQGTGA. Trimming cost V 5 bases and J 4 bases, with 15 bases left between them. CDR3 size: 15 residues. CDR3 sequence reads: CASSPQADPYNEQFF. CDR3 nucleotide sequence: TGTGCCAGCAGCCCTCAAGCGGATCCATACAATGAGCAGTTCTTC.

The chain has TRBV5-8 and TRBJ2-7, with D possibly TRBD2 on 6 matching bases. The V gene's germline CDR1 is SGHTS and CDR2 YDEGEE. CDR3 length: 14 residues. Deletions cut 2 bases from V and 9 bases from J, with 18 bases between. CDR3 sequence (DNA): TGTGCCAGCAGCTTTTCGGGAGTCGGCGTTGGGCAGTACTTC. It codes for CASSFSGVGVGQYF.

This chain uses TRBV18 with TRBJ2-7; 11 bases are shared with TRBD1. Looked up from germline, CDR1 is KGHSH and CDR2 is LQKENI. The length of the CDR3 is 15 residues. V lost 4 bases, J lost 5 bases, and 7 bases stayed unmatched. The CDR3 nucleotides read TGTGCCAGCTCACACTGGACAGGGGGCGGCCACGAGCAGTACTTC. The encoded protein is CASSHWTGGGHEQYF. The whole variable domain, remainder taken from reference TRBV18 and TRBJ2-7, is NAGVMQNPRHLVRRRGQEARLRCSPMKGHSHVYWYRQLPEEGLKFMVYLQKENIIDESGMPKERFSAEFPKEGPSILRIQQVVRGDSAAYFCASSHWTGGGHEQYFGPGTRLTVT.

The gene calls are TRBV6-2 or TRBV6-3 and TRBJ2-7; D is unresolved. The length of the CDR3 is 14 residues. In germline, CDR1 is MNHEY, CDR2 SVGEGT. With 2 bases removed from V and 3 bases from J, the gap between germline ends came to 11 bases. The CDR3 protein is CASSYLTVGYEQYF. The CDR3 bases are TGTGCCAGCAGTTACCTGACTGTTGGCTACGAGCAGTACTTC.

The chain has TRBV19 and TRBJ1-2; 7 nucleotides agree with TRBD1. Germline V gives CDR1 LNHDA, CDR2 SQIVND (reference sequence). V was clipped by 1 base and J by 3 bases; unmatched bases: 5. The CDR3 length is 15 residues. CDR3 nucleotide sequence: TGTGCCAGTAGTATAGCACACAGGGGTGACTATGGCTACACCTTC. This gives the protein CASSIAHRGDYGYTF.

The genes are TRBV28 and TRBJ1-6; 10 bases are shared with TRBD1. J was trimmed by 7 bases and V by 5 bases; bases with no gene match: 2. The germline V gene has CDR1 MDHEN and CDR2 SYDVKM. This CDR3 contains 14 residues. The CDR3: CASSVGQGNSPLHF. DNA of the CDR3: TGTGCCAGCAGTGTGGGACAGGGGAATTCACCCCTCCACTTT.

The V gene is TRBV7-9, the J gene TRBJ1-4; tentatively, D is TRBD1 (5 bases). The germline V and J ends were trimmed by 3 bases and 4 bases, with 18 bases remaining between them. CDR1 is SEHNR, CDR2 FQNEAQ, per germline (reference sequence). The CDR3 consists of 17 residues. The CDR3 loop is CASSFPPGGGDNEKLFF. For the CDR3, the DNA is TGTGCCAGCAGCTTCCCCCCGGGGGGTGGGGATAATGAAAAACTGTTTTTT. Full variable domain (rest looked up from reference TRBV7-9 and TRBJ1-4): DTGVSQNPRHKITKRGQNVTFRCDPISEHNRLYWYRQTLGQGPEFLTYFQNEAQLEKSRLLSDRFSAERPKGSFSTLEIQRTEQGDSAMYLCASSFPPGGGDNEKLFFGSGTQLSVL.

This clone was counted only a few times. The chain joins TRBV2 to TRBJ2-7; TRBD1 matches 9 bases. The trim removed 0 bases at V and 0 bases at J, leaving 3 bases unmatched. Germline V gives CDR1 SNHLY, CDR2 FYNNEI. The CDR3 totals 16 residues. Here the CDR3 DNA reads TGTGCCAGCAGTGAAGCAGGGACAGGGAGCTCCTACGAGCAGTACTTC. Its translation is CASSEAGTGSSYEQYF. The full variable domain, its missing parts supplied by reference TRBV2 and TRBJ2-7, is EPEVTQTPSHQVTQMGQEVILRCVPISNHLYFYWYRQILGQKVEFLVSFYNNEISEKSEIFDDQFSVERPDGSNFTLKIRSTKLEDSAMYFCASSEAGTGSSYEQYFGPGTRLTVT.

The genes are TRBV29-1 and TRBJ1-2, with 7 bases identical to TRBD1. CDR1 is SQVTM and CDR2 is ANQGSEA in the germline V gene. CDR3 length: 12 residues. Losses at the gene ends were 5 bases for V and 3 bases for J; bases not matched to a gene: 3. CDR3 in DNA: TGCAGCGTTTCCACAGGGGACTATGGCTACACCTTC. Its translation: CSVSTGDYGYTF. Full variable domain (missing parts from reference TRBV29-1 and TRBJ1-2): SAVISQKPSRDICQRGTSLTIQCQVDSQVTMMFWYRQQPGQSLTLIATANQGSEATYESGFVIDKFPISRPNLTFSTLTVSNMSPEDSSIYLCSVSTGDYGYTFGSGTRLTVV.

The rearrangement links TRBV29-1 to TRBJ1-6, with a possible D match to TRBD1 (5 bases). CDR1 is SQVTM, CDR2 ANQGSEA, per germline. V was pared by 5 bases and J by 9 bases, with 20 bases between. The CDR3 has 15 amino acids. CDR3 region: CSVLSGGGGGSPLHF. The CDR3 bases are TGCAGCGTTCTCTCTGGGGGGGGTGGCGGTTCACCCCTCCACTTT.